The text below deals with one TCR beta chain. The sample comes from a study of control samples from healthy donors and cancer patients. Profiling relied on immunoSEQ multiplex PCR, and the TCRdb table lists in-frame clones only, not all of them. The sample table includes about 190,000 clones. CDR3 length: 15 residues. CDR1 is SEHNR, CDR2 FQNEAQ, per germline (reference sequence). Trimming removed 2 bases from V and 5 bases from J, with 13 bases in between. Sequencing used blood. This clonotype originated in a woman in her twenties or thirties in good health. V and J are TRBV7-9 and TRBJ2-1, with D maybe TRBD2 (7 bases). CDR3 DNA: TGTGCCAGCAGCTTACGTGGGGGGGCCGACAATGAGCAGTTCTTC. Its translation: CASSLRGGADNEQFF.